This entry concerns a single T cell receptor beta chain. The antigen is undetermined. Profiling relied on immunoSEQ multiplex PCR, and the TCRdb table lists in-frame clones only, not all of them. Here the sample spans 25,000 to 35,000 clones, around 80% being singletons. This sample was taken from a study of T cells in localized non-small cell lung cancer. V shed 1 base, J shed 2 bases, and the junction held 1 base outside the gene matches. The germline gives CDR1 LGHNA, CDR2 YSLEER. CDR3 length equals 15 residues. General study results and limits: Among blood samples, higher T cell density accompanied longer overall survival. The study detected a median around 61 of the top 100 tumor clones in adjacent lung. Of the tissues analyzed, uninvolved adjacent lung showed maximal T cell clonality, greater than tumor.

The material was peripheral blood, obtained before any cancer treatment. The TCR originated in a male donor older than 55 with stage III squamous cell lung carcinoma. The V gene is TRBV4-3, the J gene TRBJ2-5; 10 nucleotides match TRBD2. The CDR3 sequence is CASSQGTSGQETQYF. CDR3 DNA: TGCGCCAGCAGCCAAGGGACTAGCGGACAAGAGACCCAGTACTTC.